This T cell receptor beta chain came from a study of blood T cell repertoires in COVID-19 (dated by TCRdb to 2019 to 2021). With respect to the entire study: The collaborator samples originated in the United States, Italy and Spain and spanned the acute and convalescent phases of COVID-19. The prospective study material was composed of cDNA or gDNA derived from T cells, B-cell-depleted T cells, or PBMCs. The dataset comprised deeply sampled blood TCRbeta repertoires from subjects exposed to, actively infected with, or recovered from COVID-19. The repertoires were released in a freely available public database meant as a resource for research on the immune response to SARS-CoV-2. Samples were obtained from the ongoing ImmuneRACE study (first 160 participants) and from over 1,000 subjects provided by 6 global collaborators. The sample metadata nearly always contained a de-identified subject ID, COVID-19 status, age in years and sex. Where HLA class I and class II types were available, the types were taken from metadata supplied by the sample provider, not from assay-based typing.

Whole blood was collected in K2EDTA tubes by collaborating institutions according to the institutions' own protocols. For TCRbeta analysis, collaborator samples were shipped as frozen whole blood, as isolated PBMCs, or as DNA extracted from either sample type. What the work shows at the level of the full study, not this receptor alone: How much clinical and demographic metadata was included differed by source and by participant, and the metadata was provided uncurated.

TCRbeta CDR3 regions were amplified from genomic DNA using the immunoSEQ Assay, a bias-controlled multiplex PCR. The authors processed their data as follows. The number of nucleated cells in each sample was estimated from the amplification of reference gene primers within the assay. Sequence reads were collapsed and filtered to measure the absolute abundance of every unique TCRbeta CDR3 rearrangement. For each sample, productive Simpson clonality was calculated as the square root of Simpson's diversity index across productive rearrangements. In its TCRdb copy, this immuneACCESS table keeps in-frame sequences only and misses some clones. Where compared with another copy, unresolved V genes explain less than half of these, and the others have no known cause. V and J calls and clone size are those listed in that table; D and trimming were worked out from the DNA. The sample contains 180,000 or so clones, over 75% of them found a single time. Of the sample, around 2.8% is held by the ten largest clones.

As to this clone: Its antigen target is currently unknown. No base quality information exists; no much larger clone differs at one position.

The origin of this receptor is a woman older than 75 with active or convalescent COVID-19. The sequencing input was peripheral blood.

The nucleotide sequence reads TGTGCCAGCAGTTTAAGGAGTTCCCCAGCTAACTATGGCTACACCTTC. The encoded protein is CASSLRSSPANYGYTF. In this chain, TRBV28 is recombined with TRBJ1-2; no D gene is confidently identified. Spanning cysteine to phenylalanine, the CDR3 consists of 16 amino acids. Only CDR3 DNA is held: 48 bases, read in frame from base 1. V and J lose 2 bases and 0 bases, and a span of 13 bases separates them. For CDR1 and CDR2, the germline V gene lists MDHEN and SYDVKM.